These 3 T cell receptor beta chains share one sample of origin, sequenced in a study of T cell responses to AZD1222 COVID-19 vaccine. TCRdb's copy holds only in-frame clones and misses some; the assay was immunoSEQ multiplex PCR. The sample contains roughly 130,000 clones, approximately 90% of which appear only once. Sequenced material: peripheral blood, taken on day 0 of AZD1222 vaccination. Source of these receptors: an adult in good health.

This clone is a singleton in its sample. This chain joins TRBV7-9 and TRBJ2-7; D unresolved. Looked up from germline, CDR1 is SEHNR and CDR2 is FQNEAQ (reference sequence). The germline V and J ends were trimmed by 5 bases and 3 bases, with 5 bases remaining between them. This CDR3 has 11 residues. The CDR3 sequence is CASSESYEQYF. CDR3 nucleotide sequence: TGTGCCAGCAGCGAGAGCTACGAGCAGTACTTC.

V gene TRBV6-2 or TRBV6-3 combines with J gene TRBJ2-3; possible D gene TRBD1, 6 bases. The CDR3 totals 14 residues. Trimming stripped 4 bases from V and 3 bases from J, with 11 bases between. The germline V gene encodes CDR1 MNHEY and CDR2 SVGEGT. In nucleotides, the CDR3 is TGTGCCAGCAGTTCAGGACAGCCTACAGATACGCAGTATTTT. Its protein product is CASSSGQPTDTQYF.

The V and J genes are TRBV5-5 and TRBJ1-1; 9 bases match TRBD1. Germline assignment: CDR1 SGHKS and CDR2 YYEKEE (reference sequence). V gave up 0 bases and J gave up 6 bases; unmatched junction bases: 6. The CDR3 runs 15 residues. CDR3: CASSLAWDRDPEAFF. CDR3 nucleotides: TGTGCCAGCAGCTTGGCTTGGGACAGGGACCCTGAAGCTTTCTTT.